This TCR beta chain comes out of a study of T cell changes during pregnancy in multiple sclerosis. Germline V gene data show CDR1 as SGDLS and CDR2 as YYNGEE. Losses at the gene ends were 3 bases for V and 4 bases for J; bases not matched to a gene: 6. The CDR3 loop spans 14 amino acids. Only in-frame clones appear in the TCRdb table, and some are missing; sequencing was by immunoSEQ multiplex PCR. The sample lists about 79,000 clones, about 89% seen once, with more than 0.45% in the top ten. J is TRBJ1-2 and V is TRBV9; 7 bases are a match to TRBD1. This material consisted of CD4+ T cells from peripheral blood mononuclear cells, taken in the second trimester of pregnancy. This clonotype was obtained from a female donor with multiple sclerosis, enrolled in a pregnancy study. The CDR3 region has the DNA TGTGCCAGCAGCGCAACAGGGGCCTCCTATGGCTACACCTTC. Its protein is CASSATGASYGYTF.